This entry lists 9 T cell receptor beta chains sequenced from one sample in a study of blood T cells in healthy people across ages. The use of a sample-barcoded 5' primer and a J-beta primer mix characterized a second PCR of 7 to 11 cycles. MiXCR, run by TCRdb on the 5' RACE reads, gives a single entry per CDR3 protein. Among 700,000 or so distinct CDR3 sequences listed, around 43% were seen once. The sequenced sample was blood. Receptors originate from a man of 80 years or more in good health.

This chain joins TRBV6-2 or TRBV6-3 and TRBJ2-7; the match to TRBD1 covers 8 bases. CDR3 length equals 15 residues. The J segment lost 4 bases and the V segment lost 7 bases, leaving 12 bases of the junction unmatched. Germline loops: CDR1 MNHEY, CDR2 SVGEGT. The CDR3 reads CASKFSQGAWYEQYF. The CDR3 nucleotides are TGTGCCAGCAAATTTTCCCAGGGGGCTTGGTACGAGCAGTACTTC.

CDR3 DNA sequence: TGTGCCTGGAGGGTAGGATTGTCCAACTATGGCTACACCTTC. This translates into CAWRVGLSNYGYTF. This chain uses TRBV30 with TRBJ1-2; D is ambiguous. V was trimmed by 3 bases and J by 2 bases, leaving 13 bases between them. The CDR3 runs 14 residues. Germline CDR1 and CDR2: GTSNPN and SVGIG (reference sequence).

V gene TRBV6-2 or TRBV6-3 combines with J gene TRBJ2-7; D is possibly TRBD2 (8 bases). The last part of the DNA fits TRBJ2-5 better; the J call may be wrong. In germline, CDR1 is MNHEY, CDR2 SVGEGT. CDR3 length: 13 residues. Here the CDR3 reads CASSLAGTATQYF. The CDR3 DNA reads TGTGCCAGCAGTTTAGCGGGGACAGCGACCCAGTACTTC.

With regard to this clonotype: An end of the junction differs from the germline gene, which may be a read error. The CDR3 spells CVSSLAGRTNTEAFF. For the CDR3, the DNA is TGTGTCAGCAGCTTAGCGGGGAGGACGAACACTGAAGCTTTCTTT. The V and J genes are TRBV7-6 and TRBJ1-1; D not resolved. This CDR3 has 15 residues. CDR1 SGHVS and CDR2 FNYEAQ come from the germline V gene.

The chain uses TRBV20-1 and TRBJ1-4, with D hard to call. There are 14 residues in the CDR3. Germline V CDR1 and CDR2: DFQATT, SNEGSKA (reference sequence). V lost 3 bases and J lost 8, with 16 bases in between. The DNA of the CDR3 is TGCAGTGCTAGCCATCCCTCGGGAGGAGAAAAACTGTTTTTT. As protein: CSASHPSGGEKLFF.

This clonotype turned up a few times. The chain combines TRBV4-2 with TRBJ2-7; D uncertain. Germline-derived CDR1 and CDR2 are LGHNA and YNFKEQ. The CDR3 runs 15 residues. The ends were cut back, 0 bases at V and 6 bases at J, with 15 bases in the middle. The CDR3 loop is CASSQDGQALGEQYF. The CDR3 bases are TGTGCCAGCAGCCAAGACGGGCAGGCCCTTGGCGAGCAGTACTTC.

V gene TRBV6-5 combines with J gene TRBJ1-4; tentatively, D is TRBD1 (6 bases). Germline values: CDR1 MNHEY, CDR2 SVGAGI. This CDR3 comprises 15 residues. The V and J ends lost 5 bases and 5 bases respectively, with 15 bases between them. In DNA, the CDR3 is TGTGCCAGCAGTCCCCGCCAGGGGTCAAATGAAAAACTGTTTTTT. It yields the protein CASSPRQGSNEKLFF.

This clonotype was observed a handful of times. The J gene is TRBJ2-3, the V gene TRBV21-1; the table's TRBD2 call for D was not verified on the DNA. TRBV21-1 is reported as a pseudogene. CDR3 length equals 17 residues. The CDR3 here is CASSLRLAGGRTDTQYF. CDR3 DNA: TGTGCCAGCAGCCTTCGACTAGCGGGAGGGAGAACAGATACGCAGTATTTT.

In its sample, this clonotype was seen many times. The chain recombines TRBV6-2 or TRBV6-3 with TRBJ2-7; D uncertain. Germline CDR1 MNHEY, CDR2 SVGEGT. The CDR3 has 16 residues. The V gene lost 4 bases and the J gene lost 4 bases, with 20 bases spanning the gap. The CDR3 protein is CASSSGDSRAPYEQYF. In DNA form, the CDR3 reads TGTGCCAGCAGTTCCGGAGACTCCCGAGCGCCATACGAGCAGTACTTC.